This TCR beta chain is drawn from a study of Graves' ophthalmopathy and Graves' hyperthyroidism. The sequenced template was RNA, covering the TCR beta CDR3 region. The workflow started with a first-round RT-PCR run with HTBI primers and then moved on to a second-round multiplex PCR. TCRdb passed the multiplex PCR reads through MiXCR, listing each CDR3 protein once. The sample consists of 300,000 to 350,000 distinct CDR3 sequences, roughly a sixth of them appearing once. CDR1 and CDR2 (germline): KGHSH, LQKENI. This CDR3 has 16 residues. With respect to this clonotype: This may be a read error: a much more frequent sequence differs by one nucleotide.

Researchers turned away patients with other autoimmune diseases, uncontrolled infections, pregnancy or lactation. Sequenced material: peripheral blood. This clonotype originated in an adult man with Graves' ophthalmopathy. The chain employs TRBV18 and TRBJ2-7, with 12 bases lining up with TRBD1. This CDR3 reads CAISRNPGQGAREQYF. CDR3 nucleotide sequence: TGTGCCATCTCACGGAACCCGGGACAGGGGGCGAGGGAGCAGTACTTC.